This T cell receptor (beta chain) was documented in a study of blood T cell repertoires in COVID-19. The wider study: The samples span acute and convalescent COVID-19 from the United States, Italy and Spain.

This clone was recorded a few times. This CDR3 has 16 residues. Germline assignment: CDR1 LGHNT and CDR2 FRNRAP. The V gene end was trimmed by 5 bases and the J gene end by 0 bases; junction bases not matched to a gene: 9. As processed by the authors: Amplification from reference gene primers served as the basis for estimated nucleated cell counts. Repertoires were generated with immunoSEQ multiplex PCR, while TCRdb's copy carries only in-frame clones and drops some. The V and J calls and clone size were taken over from that table, and D and trimming were inferred from the DNA. The sample has some 100,000 clones; approximately 86% are singletons.

Sample: peripheral blood. This receptor was identified in a man in his forties or fifties with acute or convalescent COVID-19. The chain combines TRBV12-5 with TRBJ1-1; 7 nucleotides agree with TRBD1. This CDR3 reads CASGRRQGSLNTEAFF. CDR3 in DNA: TGTGCTAGTGGTCGACGACAGGGCTCCCTGAACACTGAAGCTTTCTTT.